The present entry profiles one T cell receptor beta chain with its context. The CDR3 covers 15 residues. CDR1 is SGHDN and CDR2 is FVKESK in the germline V gene. J gave up 10 bases and V 4 bases, and 8 bases lay outside the gene matches. The data belong to a study of blood T cell repertoires in COVID-19. Study as a whole: Sources were T cells, B-cell-depleted T cells, or PBMCs; the material itself was cDNA or gDNA.

Original analysis: Nucleated cell number was recorded as an estimate derived from reference gene primer amplification. Only in-frame clones appear in the TCRdb table, and some are missing; sequencing was by immunoSEQ multiplex PCR. V, J and clone size were drawn from that table, and D and trimming were deduced from the DNA. The sample shows about 260,000 clones, 87% of them seen only once. The sequenced sample consisted of peripheral blood. This TCR derives from a woman in her thirties or forties who had recovered from COVID-19. V and J are TRBV14 and TRBJ2-3; 13 positions agree with TRBD2. The CDR3 DNA reads as TGTGCCAGCAGCCCTGGACTAGCGGGGGCCACCGCGCAGTATTTT. As protein: CASSPGLAGATAQYF.